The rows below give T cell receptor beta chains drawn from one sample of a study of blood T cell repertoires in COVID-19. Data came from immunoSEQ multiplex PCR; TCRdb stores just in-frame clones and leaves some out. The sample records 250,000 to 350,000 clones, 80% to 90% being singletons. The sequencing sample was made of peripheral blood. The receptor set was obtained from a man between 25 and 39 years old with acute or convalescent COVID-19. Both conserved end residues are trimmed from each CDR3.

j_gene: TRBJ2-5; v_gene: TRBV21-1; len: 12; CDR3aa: ASRGTGRGETQY
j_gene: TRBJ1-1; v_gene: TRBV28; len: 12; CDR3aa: ASAKEWAYTEAF
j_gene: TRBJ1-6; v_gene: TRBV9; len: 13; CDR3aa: ASSAGTGDNSPLH
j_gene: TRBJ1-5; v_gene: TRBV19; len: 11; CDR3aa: ASRDRGNQPQH
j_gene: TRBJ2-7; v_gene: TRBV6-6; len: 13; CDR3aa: ASSYAAGAGYEQY
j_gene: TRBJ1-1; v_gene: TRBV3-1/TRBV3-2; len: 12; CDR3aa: ASSPDQGYRGAF
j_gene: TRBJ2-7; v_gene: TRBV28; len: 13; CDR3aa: ASSLFGGSEYEQY
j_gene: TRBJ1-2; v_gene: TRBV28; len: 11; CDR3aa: ASSPRANYGYT
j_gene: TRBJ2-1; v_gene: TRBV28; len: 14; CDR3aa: ASSGISGSRVNEQF
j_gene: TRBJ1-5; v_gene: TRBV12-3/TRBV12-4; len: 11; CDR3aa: ASTPAGFRPQH
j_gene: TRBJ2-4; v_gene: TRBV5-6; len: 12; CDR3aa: ASSLGDREDIQY
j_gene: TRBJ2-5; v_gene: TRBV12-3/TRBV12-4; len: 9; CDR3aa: ASSIQETQY
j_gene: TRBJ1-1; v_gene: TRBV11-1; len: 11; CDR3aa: ASSSGKNTEAF
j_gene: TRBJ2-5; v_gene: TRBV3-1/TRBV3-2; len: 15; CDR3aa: ASSQGELAGGGETQY
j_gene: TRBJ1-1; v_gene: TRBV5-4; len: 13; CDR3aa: ASSFGRTVNTEAF
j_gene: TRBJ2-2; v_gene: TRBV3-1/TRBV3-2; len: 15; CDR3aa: ASSQGSRVRGTGELF
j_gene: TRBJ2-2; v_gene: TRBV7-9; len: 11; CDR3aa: ASSLDVARGTA
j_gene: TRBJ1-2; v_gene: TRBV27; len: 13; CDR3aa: ASSFVGGSNYGYT
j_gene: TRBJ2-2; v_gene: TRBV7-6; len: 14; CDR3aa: ASSLSLAVNTGELF
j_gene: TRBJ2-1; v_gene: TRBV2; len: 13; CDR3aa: ASTLEVSSYNEQF
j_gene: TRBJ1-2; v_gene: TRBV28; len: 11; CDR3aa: ASSLSFGPGYT
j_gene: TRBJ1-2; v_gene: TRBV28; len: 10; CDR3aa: ASSPVDYGYT
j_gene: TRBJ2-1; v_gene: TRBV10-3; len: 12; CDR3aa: AISSGDARNEQF
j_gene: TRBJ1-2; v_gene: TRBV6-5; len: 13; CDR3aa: AGRTGQGAVDGYT
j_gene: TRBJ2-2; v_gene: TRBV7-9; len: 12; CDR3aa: ASSSTGAAGELF
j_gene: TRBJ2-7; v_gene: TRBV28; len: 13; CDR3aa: ASRPSTSGSYEQY
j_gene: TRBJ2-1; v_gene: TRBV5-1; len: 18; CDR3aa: ASRGPKPGQGVLRYNEQF
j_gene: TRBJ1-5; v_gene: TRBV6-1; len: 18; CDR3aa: ASSEAQGGRAAGSNQPQH
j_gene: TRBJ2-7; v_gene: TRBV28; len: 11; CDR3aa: ASTGTASYEQY
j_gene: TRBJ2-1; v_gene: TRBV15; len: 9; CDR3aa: ATSSYNEQF
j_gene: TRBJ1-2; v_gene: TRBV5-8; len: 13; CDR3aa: ATGFRTLRNYGYT
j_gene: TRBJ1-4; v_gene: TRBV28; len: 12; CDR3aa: ASTPQGVNEKLF
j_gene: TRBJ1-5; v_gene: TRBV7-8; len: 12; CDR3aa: ASSLGGRNQPQH
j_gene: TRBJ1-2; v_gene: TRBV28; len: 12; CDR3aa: ASSRQGANYGYT
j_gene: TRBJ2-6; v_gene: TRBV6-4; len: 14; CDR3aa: ASSAQGGSGANVLT
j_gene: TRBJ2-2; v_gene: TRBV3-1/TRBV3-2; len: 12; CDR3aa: ASTQGTGTGELF
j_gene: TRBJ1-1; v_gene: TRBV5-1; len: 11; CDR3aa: ASSLEAGWGAF
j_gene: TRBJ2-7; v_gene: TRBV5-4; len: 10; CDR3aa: ASSSSTYEQY